The entry that follows covers one TCR beta chain sequence. Its cognate antigen is unknown. CDR3 length: 15 residues. V lost 6 bases, J lost 1 base, and 8 bases stayed unmatched. CDR1 and CDR2 (germline): MDHEN, SYDVKM. These data belong to a study of T-cell memory formation after mild COVID-19. Overall study findings and caveats: Cross-reactive memory apparently joined, as some responding clones appeared in pre-infection memory. The second-wave clones peaking on day 37 were not confirmed as SARS-CoV-2-specific.

MiXCR, applied by TCRdb to the 5' RACE reads, yields one record per CDR3 protein. The sample contains 250,000 to 350,000 distinct CDR3 sequences, approximately 16% of which appear only once. The clonotype originates from a man between 18 and 29 years old who had mild COVID-19 (a few samples of this study predate the infection). Cell type and time point are not known. The specimen was PBMCs or a T cell subset sorted from them (not recorded which). The chain carries TRBV28 and TRBJ2-5; 7 positions match TRBD2. Written as DNA, the CDR3 is TGTGCCAGCAGCCCTGCCCAGCGGGGCCAAGAGACCCAGTACTTC. Amino acids: CASSPAQRGQETQYF.